This entry features one T cell receptor (beta chain) sequence. Data came from immunoSEQ multiplex PCR; TCRdb stores just in-frame clones and leaves some out. Of 60,000 or so clones listed, about nine tenths are singletons. This sample was included in a study of T cell changes during pregnancy in multiple sclerosis. The CDR3 loop spans 15 amino acids. V was pared by 5 bases and J by 2 bases, with 3 bases of the junction left unmatched. The germline V gene encodes CDR1 MRHNA and CDR2 SNTAGT. Sequencing was performed on peripheral blood, taken in the first trimester of pregnancy. The chain recombines TRBV6-4 with TRBJ2-5; 12 bases align to TRBD2. The clonotype comes from a female donor in good health, enrolled as a control in a pregnancy study. CDR3 sequence (DNA): TGTGCCAGCAGTAAACTAGCGGGGGGACAAGAGACCCAGTACTTC. It yields the protein CASSKLAGGQETQYF.